The rows below give T cell receptor beta chains drawn from one sample of a study of T cell changes during pregnancy in multiple sclerosis. TCRdb keeps only in-frame clones here, not all; method: immunoSEQ multiplex PCR. This table has 70,000 to 85,000 clones, 92% appearing once. Sequences were derived from peripheral blood, sampled before pregnancy. The receptors come from a female donor with multiple sclerosis, enrolled in a pregnancy study. Both conserved end residues are part of each CDR3. A D gene is named only where the DNA matches it firmly. Size tells how often a clone was seen (once, few, many) or the class of an expanded clone, and some rows leave it out.

V	D	length	size	J	CDR3	DNA
TRBV6-1	TRBD2	15	NA	TRBJ2-1	CASESTSGGAYEQFF	TGTGCCTCCGAATCAACTAGCGGGGGGGCCTATGAGCAGTTCTTC
TRBV19	NA	13	NA	TRBJ2-5	CASRSQGEETQYF	TGTGCCAGTAGGTCACAGGGTGAAGAGACCCAGTACTTC
TRBV27	TRBD1	13	NA	TRBJ1-1	CASSYRGNTEAFF	TGTGCCAGCAGTTACAGGGGCAACACTGAAGCTTTCTTT
TRBV28	NA	15	NA	TRBJ1-4	CASSGYSGVNEKLFF	TGTGCCAGCAGTGGATATTCGGGAGTCAATGAAAAACTGTTTTTT
TRBV29-1	NA	11	NA	TRBJ1-2	CSGEGGHGYTF	TGCAGCGGAGAGGGAGGACATGGCTACACCTTC
TRBV19	NA	16	NA	TRBJ1-1	CASSIRIGILNTEAFF	TGTGCCAGTAGTATACGAATCGGGATCCTTAACACTGAAGCTTTCTTT
TRBV7-9	TRBD1	15	NA	TRBJ1-4	CASSLVQGEDEKLFF	TGTGCCAGCAGCTTAGTGCAGGGGGAGGATGAAAAACTGTTTTTT
TRBV7-3	TRBD2	15	NA	TRBJ2-1	CASSPIPGGAYEQFF	TGTGCCAGCAGCCCAATCCCCGGGGGGGCATATGAGCAGTTCTTC
TRBV5-1	TRBD1	15	NA	TRBJ2-7	CASSLATGDLGEQYF	TGCGCCAGCAGCTTGGCCACAGGGGATCTGGGCGAGCAGTACTTC
TRBV25-1	TRBD1	13	NA	TRBJ1-1	CATEGQGYTEAFF	TGTGCCACCGAGGGACAGGGATACACTGAAGCTTTCTTT
TRBV5-1	NA	13	NA	TRBJ2-1	CASSLNHYNEQFF	TGCGCCAGCAGCTTGAATCACTACAATGAGCAGTTCTTC
TRBV6-5	TRBD1	15	NA	TRBJ2-2	CASSYVGQGTGELFF	TGTGCCAGCAGTTACGTAGGACAGGGGACCGGGGAGCTGTTTTTT
TRBV5-6	TRBD1	13	once	TRBJ1-2	CASSGRGPGGYTF	TGTGCCAGCAGCGGAAGGGGGCCCGGAGGCTACACCTTC
TRBV14	NA	11	NA	TRBJ1-2	CASSQDRGWTF	TGTGCCAGCAGCCAAGACAGGGGCTGGACCTTC
TRBV2	NA	13	NA	TRBJ2-2	CASSEAPSGELFF	TGTGCCAGCAGTGAAGCGCCTAGCGGGGAGCTGTTTTTT
TRBV30	TRBD2	17	NA	TRBJ2-7	CAWRRGILSGGSYEQYF	TGTGCCTGGAGGAGGGGGATCCTTAGCGGGGGCTCCTACGAGCAGTACTTC
TRBV14	TRBD2	14	NA	TRBJ2-7	CASSRGLAGREQYF	TGTGCCAGCAGCCGTGGACTAGCGGGGCGCGAGCAGTACTTC
TRBV30	NA	15	NA	TRBJ1-2	CAWSVLQGVGYGYTF	TGTGCCTGGAGTGTTCTTCAGGGCGTAGGTTATGGCTACACCTTC
TRBV23-1	NA	15	NA	TRBJ1-5	CASSRKGGCNQPQHF	TGCGCCAGCAGTCGAAAAGGGGGTTGCAATCAGCCCCAGCATTTT
TRBV29-1	TRBD1	13	NA	TRBJ1-2	CSVHGQGDYGYTF	TGCAGCGTCCACGGACAGGGCGACTATGGCTACACCTTC
TRBV5-4	TRBD2	15	once	TRBJ2-2	CASKRGGGDTGELFF	TGTGCCAGCAAAAGGGGCGGGGGGGACACCGGGGAGCTGTTTTTT
TRBV13	TRBD2	15	NA	TRBJ2-5	CASSPGPSGGSTQYF	TGTGCCAGCAGTCCAGGGCCTAGCGGGGGCTCGACCCAGTACTTC
TRBV5-1	TRBD2	17	NA	TRBJ2-3	CASSLGVRGASTDTQYF	TGCGCCAGCAGCTTGGGGGTGCGGGGGGCATCAACAGATACGCAGTATTTT
TRBV18	NA	14	NA	TRBJ1-2	CASSPNRANYGYTF	TGTGCCAGCTCACCAAACAGGGCCAACTATGGCTACACCTTC
TRBV6-5	NA	13	NA	TRBJ1-6	CASSYEAYSPLHF	TGTGCCAGCAGTTACGAGGCGTATTCACCCCTCCACTTT
TRBV5-4	NA	14	NA	TRBJ2-3	CASSPKASRDTQYF	TGTGCCAGCAGCCCTAAGGCTAGCCGGGATACGCAGTATTTT
TRBV19	NA	17	NA	TRBJ2-1	CASSTSSSWSSYNEQFF	TGTGCCAGTAGTACGTCCTCTAGTTGGAGCTCCTACAATGAGCAGTTCTTC
TRBV30	NA	13	few	TRBJ1-1	CAWSVQGATEAFF	TGTGCCTGGAGTGTACAGGGTGCCACTGAAGCTTTCTTT
TRBV5-6	TRBD1	14	NA	TRBJ1-1	CASSGSTGGTEAFF	TGTGCCAGCAGCGGGAGCACAGGGGGCACTGAAGCTTTCTTT
TRBV7-2	NA	15	once	TRBJ2-7	CASSLLSGSGSEQYF	TGTGCCAGCAGCTTATTATCGGGGAGCGGGTCCGAGCAGTACTTC
TRBV5-6	NA	15	NA	TRBJ1-1	CASSRGELMNTEAFF	TGTGCCAGCAGCCGCGGAGAACTCATGAACACTGAAGCTTTCTTT
TRBV4-1	NA	14	NA	TRBJ2-2	CASSQVGGPGELFF	TGCGCCAGCAGCCAAGTCGGGGGGCCCGGGGAGCTGTTTTTT
TRBV30	NA	13	NA	TRBJ1-4	CAWTGGNPEKLFF	TGTGCCTGGACTGGAGGGAACCCTGAAAAACTGTTTTTT
TRBV6-1	NA	11	once	TRBJ2-7	CASRSIGLQYF	TGTGCCAGCAGATCGATCGGTTTACAGTACTTC
TRBV12-5	NA	13	NA	TRBJ2-5	CASGLSGQETQYF	TGTGCTAGTGGTTTGTCCGGGCAAGAGACCCAGTACTTC